This T cell receptor (beta chain) was found in a study of cytomegalovirus exposure and HLA in healthy donors. Whole-study findings and limits: According to an earlier analysis, most TCR beta V segments yielded productive rearrangements about 90% or about 30% of the time. A later analysis found TCR association rates differed by HLA locus, highest for DRB1 and lowest for HLA-C.

Trimming pared 2 bases from V and 0 bases from J, leaving 5 bases between. The CDR3 totals 14 residues. Germline V gene data show CDR1 as SGHDT and CDR2 as YYEEEE. PCR primers comprised 60 Vbeta and 13 Jbeta primers. Assay used: immunoSEQ multiplex PCR; TCRdb lists only in-frame clones, some missing. The sample yields roughly 84,000 clones, less than 80% seen once. As to this clone: Its matching antigen is unknown.

Sequencing used PBMCs. The chain recombines TRBV5-6 with TRBJ1-4, with D unclear. The receptor was derived from a human donor in good health. The CDR3 is CASSFGATNEKLFF. The CDR3 bases are TGTGCCAGCAGCTTCGGGGCAACTAATGAAAAACTGTTTTTT.